The clone carrying this T cell receptor beta chain has only a few counts. Trimming at V came to 2 bases and at J to 3 bases, leaving 7 bases not matched to a gene. Germline CDR1 and CDR2: SGHAT and FQNNGV. There are 15 residues in the CDR3. Each CDR3 protein is one row after TCRdb ran MiXCR on the RT-PCR reads. This table holds about 780,000 distinct CDR3 sequences, approximately 18% found once. This specimen comes from a study of response to subunit inactivated influenza vaccine. V gene TRBV11-2 combines with J gene TRBJ2-7; 7 bases are a match to TRBD1. This TCR derives from a man aged 45-60 years who received an inactivated influenza vaccine. The source was PBMCs from blood, collected 5 to 6 days after vaccination. The CDR3 protein is CASSLTTGTDYEQYF. The CDR3, as DNA: TGTGCCAGCAGCTTAACGACCGGGACAGACTACGAGCAGTACTTC. The full variable domain, in which reference TRBV11-2 and TRBJ2-7 provide the parts outside the CDR3, is EAGVAQSPRYKIIEKRQSVAFWCNPISGHATLYWYQQILGQGPKLLIQFQNNGVVDDSQLPKDRFSAERLKGVDSTLKIQPAKLEDSAVYLCASSLTTGTDYEQYFGPGTRLTVT.